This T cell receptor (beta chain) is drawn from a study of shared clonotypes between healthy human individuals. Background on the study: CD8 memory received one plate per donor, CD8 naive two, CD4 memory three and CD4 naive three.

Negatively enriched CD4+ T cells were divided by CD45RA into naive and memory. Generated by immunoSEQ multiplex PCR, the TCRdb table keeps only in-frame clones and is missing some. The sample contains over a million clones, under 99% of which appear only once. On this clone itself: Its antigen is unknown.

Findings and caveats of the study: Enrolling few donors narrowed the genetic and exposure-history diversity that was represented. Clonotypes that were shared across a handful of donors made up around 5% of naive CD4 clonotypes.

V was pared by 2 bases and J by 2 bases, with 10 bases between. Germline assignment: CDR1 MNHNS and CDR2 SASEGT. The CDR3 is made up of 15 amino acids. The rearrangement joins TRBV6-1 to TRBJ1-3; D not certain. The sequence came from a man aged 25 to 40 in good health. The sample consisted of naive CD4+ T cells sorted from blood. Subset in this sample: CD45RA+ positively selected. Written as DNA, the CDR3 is TGTGCCAGCAGTGAATACTGGGGAGCTGGAAACACCATATATTTT. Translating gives CASSEYWGAGNTIYF.